This T cell receptor (beta chain) is from a study of control samples from healthy donors and cancer patients. Here immunoSEQ multiplex PCR was the method, and the copy in TCRdb shows in-frame clones only, minus some. The table includes 130,000 or so clones, more than 75% detected once. The sequenced material came from blood. The receptor comes from a man aged 35-49 years in good health.

The CDR3 is CASSLESTEAFF. The CDR3 nucleotides read TGCGCCAGCAGCTTGGAAAGCACTGAAGCTTTCTTT. The gene calls are TRBV5-1 and TRBJ1-1; D call uncertain. The CDR3 loop spans 12 amino acids. Germline values: CDR1 SGHRS, CDR2 YFSETQ. V was cut by 0 bases and J by 4 bases, with 4 bases left in between.